This record concerns one T cell receptor (beta chain) sequence. This clonotype was seen ten or more times. This receptor's antigen is unknown. The sample holds no much larger clone one base away, and base qualities are not on file. These data are taken from a study of spatial heterogeneity in lung cancer (dated by TCRdb to 2018 to 2020). The study in broad terms: Beta-chain transcripts were consistently detected in greater numbers than alpha-chain transcripts, which likely reflected higher beta-chain transcript abundance. In the raw uncorrected reads, each unique combination of TCR and UMI appeared on average more than ten times. Both alpha and beta chains were TCR-sequenced in samples taken at surgery, namely 220 tumor regions, approximately 63 matched nontumor lung samples and approximately 51 PBMC samples. Nonsynonymous mutation counts, determined by whole-exome sequencing of tumor tissue, were related to features of the TCR repertoire. In non-small cell lung cancer, the study quantitatively compared TCR alpha and beta repertoires across several tumor regions, matched nontumor lung, and blood.

Receptor amplification or capture employed 5' RACE. Sequencing was performed on a NextSeq 500. In the TCR library protocol, a unique molecular identifier was attached to each TCR cDNA molecule so that PCR and sequencing errors could be corrected. The source study handled its data this way. TCR identification, UMI-based error correction and CDR3 extraction were all carried out with Decombinator tools. TCRs above a frequency of 2 per 1,000, corresponding to the top 1% of the tumor frequency distribution, were defined as expanded. Renyi diversity was computed with the R vegan package after each repertoire had been subsampled 100 times to 5,000 TCRs. To build CDR3 similarity networks, amino acid triplet string-kernel similarity was used, and CDR3s were connected when their pairwise similarity was above 0.82. TCRdb itself trimmed the public reads at Q25 with fastp, ran MiXCR and retained productive beta chains. A single entry per CDR3 protein holds the most common genes and DNA from its merged rows. For this entry, the V and J calls and clone size follow TCRdb and not the study's own pipeline. In all, the sample holds approximately 40,000 distinct CDR3 sequences, and approximately 7.5% of those were seen once. Jointly, the top ten make up approximately 30% of the sample.

Paper-wide results and their limitations: Additional single-cell paired TCR alpha and beta sequencing was considered necessary to confirm, at a functional level, the hypothesis that regional TCRs recognize regional mutations. Ubiquitous expanded tumor TCRs were found in blood more often at tumor resection than at routine follow-up.

Interpreted using the paper, the time point label stands for: sample taken at primary tumor resection. Samples were obtained from 70 to 85 patients with early-stage, untreated non-small cell lung cancer from the lung TRACERx cohort. Without any cell sorting, TCR sequencing was performed on whole RNA extracted either from tumor and nontumor lung tissue or from cryopreserved PBMC samples. Patients were selected for TCR sequencing only if sufficient RNA was available from at least two tumor regions. The receptor was derived from a male donor with early-stage non-small cell lung cancer. The material was PBMCs, obtained at surgery.

The CDR3 amino acid sequence is: CATSRNQGAKQPQHF. Read as DNA, the sequence is TGTGCCACCAGCAGAAACCAGGGGGCCAAGCAGCCCCAGCATTTT. The chain links TRBV15 with TRBJ1-5, and 8 junctional nucleotides match TRBD1. CDR1 and CDR2 were assigned from the germline V gene (reference sequence) as LNHNV and YYDKDF. The CDR3 holds 15 amino acids from the cysteine to the phenylalanine. Here the CDR3 DNA is all that survives: 45 bases in frame from base 1. Clipping removes 2 bases from V and 7 bases from J, with 7 as the unmatched junction base count.